The entry below gives a single T cell receptor beta chain sequence along with its context. Antigen unknown. The CDR3 extends over 14 amino acids. CDR1 and CDR2 (germline): SGDLS, YYNGEE. V lost 2 bases, J lost 1 base, and 9 bases lay in between. Clones were sequenced by immunoSEQ multiplex PCR, and TCRdb holds only the in-frame ones, with some missing. There are about 330,000 clones in the sample; 87% occur only once, and more than 0.9% lies in the top ten. The data were obtained in a study of cytomegalovirus exposure and HLA in healthy donors. Study-wide results and caveats: Associated with cytomegalovirus, according to the listing, were around 160 TCR beta chains.

The sequence came from a woman aged 25 to 45 in good health and CMV-seropositive. Material: PBMCs. The genes are TRBV9 and TRBJ1-1; D is ambiguous. The chain's CDR3 is CASSVSGENTEAFF. CDR3 sequence (DNA): TGTGCCAGCAGCGTGAGTGGAGAGAACACTGAAGCTTTCTTT.